The next 30 T cell receptor beta chains were all read from a single sample in a study of blood T cell repertoires in COVID-19. TCRdb's copy holds only in-frame clones and misses some; the assay was immunoSEQ multiplex PCR. The sample yields about 180,000 clones, around 85% seen once. Sequencing was done on a sample of peripheral blood. These receptors came from an older man with active or convalescent COVID-19.

V and J are TRBV7-9 and TRBJ2-7; TRBD2 agrees at 10 bases. The V gene end was trimmed by 2 bases and the J gene end by 0 bases; junction bases not matched to a gene: 7. This CDR3 contains 17 residues. In germline, CDR1 is SEHNR, CDR2 FQNEAQ (reference sequence). The CDR3 DNA reads as TGTGCCAGCAGCTTAAGGACTAGCGGTTGGTCCTCCTACGAGCAGTACTTC. This translates into CASSLRTSGWSSYEQYF. The variable domain in full, with the rest retrieved from reference TRBV7-9 and TRBJ2-7, is DTGVSQNPRHKITKRGQNVTFRCDPISEHNRLYWYRQTLGQGPEFLTYFQNEAQLEKSRLLSDRFSAERPKGSFSTLEIQRTEQGDSAMYLCASSLRTSGWSSYEQYFGPGTRLTVT.

The CDR3 coding sequence is TGTGCCAGCAGTTTATTTACTAGCGGGACCTACAATGAGCAGTTCTTC. Translating gives CASSLFTSGTYNEQFF. The chain uses TRBV28 and TRBJ2-1; 10 bases are shared with TRBD2. Trimming at V came to 1 base and at J to 2 bases, leaving 2 bases not matched to a gene. Germline assignment: CDR1 MDHEN and CDR2 SYDVKM. The CDR3 spans 16 residues.

The rearrangement joins TRBV7-2 to TRBJ1-1; weak D call: TRBD1 (5 bases). V was shortened by 6 bases and J by 1 base, with 12 bases between the two germline ends. The germline V gene has CDR1 SGHTA and CDR2 FQGNSA. CDR3 length: 14 amino acids. The CDR3 DNA follows: TGTGCCAGCAGTTTCGACAGAGCGAACACTGAAGCTTTCTTT. Protein product: CASSFDRANTEAFF.

The CDR3 region is CASSLGDRGRNEKLFF. The CDR3 DNA follows: TGTGCCAGCAGCTTAGGCGACAGGGGGCGGAATGAAAAACTGTTTTTT. This chain joins TRBV7-9 and TRBJ1-4, with 10 bases fitting TRBD1. Germline V gene sequence: CDR1 SEHNR, CDR2 FQNEAQ (reference sequence). CDR3 size: 16 residues. The trim removed 1 base at V and 5 bases at J, leaving 4 bases unmatched. Full variable domain (outside the CDR3, taken from reference TRBV7-9 and TRBJ1-4): DTGVSQNPRHKITKRGQNVTFRCDPISEHNRLYWYRQTLGQGPEFLTYFQNEAQLEKSRLLSDRFSAERPKGSFSTLEIQRTEQGDSAMYLCASSLGDRGRNEKLFFGSGTQLSVL.

The chain is built from TRBV15 and TRBJ1-1; D unclear. This CDR3 is built from 14 residues. Germline lookup yields CDR1 LNHNV and CDR2 YYDKDF (reference sequence). V dropped 3 bases and J dropped 1 base, with 9 bases sitting between them. CDR3 coding DNA: TGTGCCACCAGCAGGGGAGACCGGAACACTGAAGCTTTCTTT. Translated: CATSRGDRNTEAFF. The full variable domain, completed using reference TRBV15 and TRBJ1-1, is DAMVIQNPRYQVTQFGKPVTLSCSQTLNHNVMYWYQQKSSQAPKLLFHYYDKDFNNEADTPDNFQSRRPNTSFCFLDIRSPGLGDTAMYLCATSRGDRNTEAFFGQGTRLTVV.

The gene calls are TRBV10-2 and TRBJ2-6; D may be TRBD2 (6 bases). Trimming shortened V by 0 bases and J by 0 bases, and 15 bases separated the two germline ends. This CDR3 is 19 amino acids long. Looked up from germline, CDR1 is WSHSY and CDR2 is SAAADI. In DNA form, the CDR3 reads TGCGCCAGCAGTGAGTCTTATGTTTGGGGGGACTCTGGGGCCAACGTCCTGACTTTC. Translating it yields CASSESYVWGDSGANVLTF.

The chain combines TRBV4-1 with TRBJ2-1; TRBD1 might be the D (8 bases). Trimming took 4 bases from V and 3 from J, leaving 28 bases between them. The germline CDR1 and CDR2 sequences are MGHRA and YSYEKL. CDR3 size: 20 residues. CDR3: CASSPGGQASAGLHYNEQFF. CDR3 sequence (DNA): TGCGCCAGCAGCCCGGGGGGACAGGCTAGTGCCGGTCTCCACTACAATGAGCAGTTCTTC.

This chain links TRBV5-4 with TRBJ2-1, with 7 nucleotides matching TRBD2. The CDR3 spans 15 residues. The germline V gene encodes CDR1 SGHNT and CDR2 YYREEE (reference sequence). V lost 4 bases and J lost 7; bases outside the gene matches: 11. The CDR3 DNA is TGTGCCAGCAGCCGACCGGTGGGCGGGAGTAATGAGCAGTTCTTC. Translating gives CASSRPVGGSNEQFF.

The CDR3 reads CASSLTTGTSGTDTQYF. CDR3 nucleotides: TGTGCCAGCAGCTTAACCACCGGGACTAGCGGCACAGATACGCAGTATTTT. The V and J genes are TRBV11-3 and TRBJ2-3, with 10 positions matching TRBD2. Trimming removed 2 bases from V and 1 base from J; junction bases left unmatched: 6. Germline loops: CDR1 SGHNT, CDR2 YENEEA. The CDR3 totals 17 residues.

This clone has only a few counts. The genes are TRBV11-2 and TRBJ2-7; 8 bases are shared with TRBD1. This CDR3 comprises 16 residues. CDR1 is SGHAT, CDR2 FQNNGV, per germline. The ends lost 2 bases at V and 3 bases at J; junction bases unmatched: 9. CDR3 sequence reads: CASSLNNRGSGYEQYF. CDR3 DNA: TGTGCCAGCAGCTTAAACAACAGGGGGAGCGGCTACGAGCAGTACTTC.

The CDR3 DNA is TGTGCCAGCAGTTACTCGACAGGGTTAGCAGATACGCAGTATTTT. The encoded protein is CASSYSTGLADTQYF. The chain has TRBV6-5 and TRBJ2-3; 7 bases are a match to TRBD1. The trim removed 0 bases at V and 4 bases at J, leaving 4 bases unmatched. The CDR3 is 15 residues long. In germline, CDR1 is MNHEY, CDR2 SVGAGI.

The chain uses TRBV10-3 and TRBJ1-2; no firm D call. Germline CDR1 is ENHRY and CDR2 is SYGVKD. The CDR3 sequence is 13 residues long. The ends were cut back, 3 bases at V and 6 bases at J, with 11 bases in the middle. CDR3 bases: TGTGCCATCAGTGATTCCCCCGGTAATGGCTACACCTTC. Encoded protein: CAISDSPGNGYTF.

DNA of the CDR3: TGTGCCTGGAGTGTAAAGGGCGGACAAGGGCGGTCACCCCTCCACTTT. Translating gives CAWSVKGGQGRSPLHF. This chain joins TRBV30 and TRBJ1-6, with D tentatively TRBD1 (5 bases). The CDR3 consists of 16 residues. Germline V lookup: CDR1 GTSNPN, CDR2 SVGIG (reference sequence). With 0 bases removed from V and 10 bases from J, the gap between germline ends came to 19 bases. The full variable domain, completed using reference TRBV30 and TRBJ1-6, is SQTIHQWPATLVQPVGSPLSLECTVEGTSNPNLYWYRQAAGRGLQLLFYSVGIGQISSEVPQNLSASRPQDRQFILSSKKLLLSDSGFYLCAWSVKGGQGRSPLHFGNGTRLTVT.

This chain connects TRBV11-2 to TRBJ1-6, with D perhaps matching TRBD1 (6 bases). Deletions cut 1 base from V and 8 bases from J, with 9 bases between. The germline V gene encodes CDR1 SGHAT and CDR2 FQNNGV. The CDR3 spans 14 residues. The CDR3 sequence: CASSLVGGDSPLHF. The CDR3 coding sequence is TGTGCCAGCAGCTTAGTAGGGGGAGATTCACCCCTCCACTTT. Filled out from reference TRBV11-2 and TRBJ1-6, the complete variable domain reads EAGVAQSPRYKIIEKRQSVAFWCNPISGHATLYWYQQILGQGPKLLIQFQNNGVVDDSQLPKDRFSAERLKGVDSTLKIQPAKLEDSAVYLCASSLVGGDSPLHFGNGTRLTVT.

The table lists this clone with a few counts. The V and J genes are TRBV18 and TRBJ2-7; TRBD1 agrees at 8 bases. CDR3 length: 14 amino acids. The germline V gene encodes CDR1 KGHSH and CDR2 LQKENI. V lost 3 bases and J lost 5; bases outside the gene matches: 6. The CDR3 spells CASSPPQGANEQYF. The CDR3 DNA is TGTGCCAGCTCACCTCCGCAGGGGGCTAACGAGCAGTACTTC.

The chain joins TRBV7-2 to TRBJ1-5; TRBD1 aligns across 10 bases. This CDR3 contains 15 residues. CDR1 SGHTA and CDR2 FQGNSA come from the germline V gene. V trimming: 5 bases; J trimming: 7 bases; junction bases outside the gene matches: 8. CDR3 sequence reads: CASSADRGGRQPQHF. CDR3 coding DNA: TGTGCCAGCAGCGCGGACAGGGGGGGAAGGCAGCCCCAGCATTTT.

This clone was seen a single time. The chain links TRBV27 to TRBJ2-5; perhaps TRBD1 as D (6 bases). V lost 6 bases, J lost 4 bases, and 21 bases lay in between. Germline lookup yields CDR1 MNHEY and CDR2 SMNVEV (reference sequence). The CDR3 is made up of 16 amino acids. CDR3 nucleotides: TGTGCCAGCAGCCGCATGGGACACCTAAGGGGAGAGACCCAGTACTTC. It codes for CASSRMGHLRGETQYF.

The V call is TRBV14, the J call TRBJ1-5; 8 bases agree with TRBD1. Unmatched junction bases numbered 1, after V lost 4 bases and J lost 2 bases. The CDR3 extends over 14 amino acids. Germline lookup yields CDR1 SGHDN and CDR2 FVKESK. CDR3 sequence (DNA): TGTGCCAGCAGCCGGACAGGGCGCAATCAGCCCCAGCATTTT. This encodes CASSRTGRNQPQHF.

This chain uses TRBV4-1 with TRBJ1-5; 12 bases map to TRBD1. The CDR3 has 16 amino acids. Looked up from germline, CDR1 is MGHRA and CDR2 is YSYEKL. V was clipped by 3 bases and J by 11 bases; unmatched bases: 11. As DNA, the CDR3 is TGCGCCAGCAGCCACCCGGGACAGGGGGCCGTAGGAACCCAGCATTTT. It specifies CASSHPGQGAVGTQHF.

The chain links TRBV4-3 to TRBJ1-5, with a weak D call TRBD1 (5 bases). Germline V gene data show CDR1 as LGHNA and CDR2 as YSLEER. Trimming stripped 4 bases from V and 0 bases from J, with 13 bases between. CDR3 length: 16 amino acids. As DNA, the CDR3 is TGCGCCAGCAGCCCTAGAGCGGGGGATAGCAATCAGCCCCAGCATTTT. Translating gives CASSPRAGDSNQPQHF.

The rearrangement uses TRBV5-8 and TRBJ1-4; unclear D gene. CDR1 and CDR2 (germline): SGHTS, YDEGEE. The length of the CDR3 is 15 residues. The V and J ends lost 0 bases and 0 bases respectively, with 6 bases between them. Written as DNA, the CDR3 is TGTGCCAGCAGCTTGGACGGGGCAACTAATGAAAAACTGTTTTTT. It specifies CASSLDGATNEKLFF.

The chain links TRBV7-9 to TRBJ2-7; D ambiguous. Germline loops: CDR1 SEHNR, CDR2 FQNEAQ (reference sequence). The CDR3 contains 11 residues. V was clipped by 5 bases and J by 4 bases, with 6 bases between them. CDR3 sequence reads: CASSPIYEQYF. CDR3 DNA sequence: TGTGCCAGCAGCCCAATTTACGAGCAGTACTTC.

The chain joins TRBV6-5 to TRBJ1-2; 7 bases fit TRBD1. V lost 2 bases, J lost 7 bases, and 4 bases stayed unmatched. The germline V gene has CDR1 MNHEY and CDR2 SVGAGI. The CDR3 contains 13 residues. DNA of the CDR3: TGTGCCAGCAGTTACGGGACAGAGGCTGGCTACACCTTC. This gives the protein CASSYGTEAGYTF.

V and J are TRBV27 and TRBJ1-4; D might be TRBD1 (6 bases). The germline V gene has CDR1 MNHEY and CDR2 SMNVEV (reference sequence). V lost 5 bases, J lost 4 bases, and 23 bases lay in between. This CDR3 has 18 residues. CDR3 sequence: CASSRYFVRDKHNEKLFF. CDR3 nucleotides: TGTGCCAGCAGTCGTTACTTCGTCCGGGACAAGCATAATGAAAAACTGTTTTTT.

This clone was picked up a small number of times. The V gene is TRBV6-1, the J gene TRBJ1-2; 8 bases line up with TRBD1. This CDR3 has 17 residues. The germline V gene has CDR1 MNHNS and CDR2 SASEGT. V lost 2 bases, J lost 6 bases, and 14 bases stayed unmatched. The DNA of the CDR3 is TGTGCCAGCAGTGAATGGGTACCGGGACAGGAGGGGGATGGCTACACCTTC. Protein product: CASSEWVPGQEGDGYTF.

The chain has TRBV18 and TRBJ2-4; D may be TRBD1 (6 bases). Germline-derived CDR1 and CDR2 are KGHSH and LQKENI. Trimming removed 2 bases from V and 9 bases from J, with 20 bases in between. The CDR3 is made up of 16 amino acids. CDR3 protein: CASSPEGRGLKGIQYF. For the CDR3, the DNA is TGTGCCAGCTCACCAGAAGGCAGGGGTTTGAAAGGCATTCAGTACTTC.

J is TRBJ1-2 and V is TRBV6-5; 7 bases map to TRBD1. This CDR3 contains 13 residues. Trimming took 10 bases from V and 4 from J; bases not matched to a gene: 9. The germline gives CDR1 MNHEY, CDR2 SVGAGI. The CDR3 DNA follows: TGTGCCACCGCCCCGACAGGGACCTATGGCTACACCTTC. This encodes CATAPTGTYGYTF.

The chain couples TRBV24-1 to TRBJ1-5; D ambiguous. The CDR3 contains 14 residues. V was trimmed by 3 bases and J by 2 bases, leaving 7 bases between them. CDR1 and CDR2 (germline): KGHDR, SFDVKD. The CDR3 bases are TGTGCCACCAGTGATCGCCAGGGCAATCAGCCCCAGCATTTT. Its translation: CATSDRQGNQPQHF.

The V call is TRBV7-3, the J call TRBJ1-1; possibly TRBD1 for D (5 bases). The V end was cut by 5 bases, the J end by 2 bases, with 18 bases between. Germline loops: CDR1 SGHTA, CDR2 FQGTGA. This CDR3 has 16 residues. This CDR3 reads CASSPDIRAGNTEAFF. CDR3 bases: TGTGCCAGCAGCCCGGACATCAGGGCTGGAAACACTGAAGCTTTCTTT.

The chain combines TRBV5-5 with TRBJ1-2; perhaps TRBD1 as D (5 bases). Germline V gives CDR1 SGHKS, CDR2 YYEKEE (reference sequence). V was cut by 2 bases and J by 2 bases, with 13 bases left in between. CDR3 length equals 15 residues. The CDR3, as DNA: TGTGCCAGCAGCTTTGCAGGGTTAGGGAACTATGGCTACACCTTC. Amino acid sequence: CASSFAGLGNYGYTF.